One and the same sample provided the 29 T cell receptor beta chains below, sequenced in a study of identical twins. TCRdb re-called the 5' RACE reads through MiXCR, storing one row per CDR3 protein. Among hundreds of thousands of distinct CDR3 sequences listed, over 9% were seen once. This same sample was also part of a study on yellow fever vaccine responses in identical twins.

Sequences were obtained from PBMCs. Receptor source: a woman between 18 and 29 years old in good health.

In its sample, this clonotype was seen a few times. The chain employs TRBV7-7 and TRBJ2-2, with 7 bases matching TRBD1. Germline CDR1 reads SSHAT; CDR2 reads FNYEAQ (reference sequence). This CDR3 contains 17 residues. The junction had 6 bases not matched to a gene; V was cut back by 1 base and J by 1 base. For the CDR3, the DNA is TGTGCCAGCAGCTTAGGAACCGGGACAGAGAACACCGGGGAGCTGTTTTTT. Protein sequence: CASSLGTGTENTGELFF.

This sequence joins TRBV20-1 and TRBJ2-5; the match to TRBD1 covers 7 bases. The CDR3 is 14 residues long. V lost 5 bases and J lost 4; bases outside the gene matches: 10. The germline V gene has CDR1 DFQATT and CDR2 SNEGSKA (reference sequence). CDR3 nucleotide sequence: TGCAGTGCTGCCCTACAGGGGTTACGAGAGACCCAGTACTTC. It codes for CSAALQGLRETQYF.

The chain employs TRBV6-2 or TRBV6-3 and TRBJ2-1, with D perhaps TRBD2 (6 bases). The germline V gene encodes CDR1 MNHEY and CDR2 SVGEGT. V dropped 4 bases and J dropped 9 bases, with 7 bases sitting between them. This CDR3 region has 11 residues. This CDR3 reads CASSWEAEQFF. CDR3 in DNA: TGTGCCAGCAGTTGGGAGGCTGAGCAGTTCTTC.

The chain carries TRBV10-3 and TRBJ1-6; D might be TRBD1 (5 bases). V dropped 4 bases and J dropped 10 bases, with 11 bases sitting between them. This CDR3 spans 13 amino acids. Germline assignment: CDR1 ENHRY and CDR2 SYGVKD. This CDR3 is CAISVRGISPLHF. The CDR3 region has the DNA TGTGCCATCAGTGTGCGGGGCATCTCACCCCTCCACTTT.

This clonotype was detected a few times. The chain uses TRBV2 and TRBJ1-5; 9 bases match TRBD1. The CDR3 runs to 15 residues. V trimming: 5 bases; J trimming: 6 bases; junction bases outside the gene matches: 8. CDR1 SNHLY and CDR2 FYNNEI come from the germline V gene. The chain's CDR3 is CASSSGTGWVQPQHF. Written as DNA, the CDR3 is TGTGCCAGCAGTAGCGGGACAGGGTGGGTTCAGCCCCAGCATTTT. Complete variable domain (other parts from reference TRBV2 and TRBJ1-5): EPEVTQTPSHQVTQMGQEVILRCVPISNHLYFYWYRQILGQKVEFLVSFYNNEISEKSEIFDDQFSVERPDGSNFTLKIRSTKLEDSAMYFCASSSGTGWVQPQHFGDGTRLSIL.

The chain is built from TRBV20-1 and TRBJ2-3; 10 nucleotides line up with TRBD2. Germline V gene data show CDR1 as DFQATT and CDR2 as SNEGSKA (reference sequence). Trimming removed 2 bases from V and 4 bases from J; junction bases left unmatched: 6. CDR3 length equals 15 residues. The CDR3 here is CSARLAGAAADTQYF. The CDR3 DNA is TGCAGTGCTAGACTAGCGGGAGCCGCCGCAGATACGCAGTATTTT.

There are many counts of this clonotype. The junction does not match germline at one end; this may be a read error. V and J are TRBV5-1 and TRBJ2-1; D is perhaps TRBD2 (6 bases). Germline assignment: CDR1 SGHRS and CDR2 YFSETQ. CDR3 length equals 15 residues. The CDR3 is CASSQAGGPYNEQFF. In nucleotides, the CDR3 is TGTGCCAGCAGCCAGGCCGGGGGACCCTACAATGAGCAGTTCTTC.

The chain couples TRBV5-6 to TRBJ2-1; D call uncertain. Germline loops: CDR1 SGHDT, CDR2 YYEEEE. Trimming removed 6 bases at V and 4 bases at J, with 14 bases between. The CDR3 totals 14 residues. CDR3 DNA: TGTGCCAGCATTAGGCAATCCGGGTACAATGAGCAGTTCTTC. Its protein product is CASIRQSGYNEQFF.

In this sample, this clonotype turned up many times. The chain has TRBV11-2 and TRBJ1-1; D gene unclear. Trimming cost V 4 bases and J 7 bases, with 13 bases left between them. Germline V gene sequence: CDR1 SGHAT, CDR2 FQNNGV. CDR3 length: 13 amino acids. The CDR3 sequence is CASSSSLGGEAFF. DNA for the CDR3: TGTGCCAGCAGCTCCTCCCTGGGAGGTGAAGCTTTCTTT.

The rearrangement links TRBV15 to TRBJ1-6; 7 bases fit TRBD1. The V segment lost 1 base and the J segment 7 bases; nucleotides outside the gene matches: 7. The germline CDR1 and CDR2 sequences are LNHNV and YYDKDF (reference sequence). CDR3 length equals 16 residues. In DNA form, the CDR3 reads TGTGCCACCAGCAGAGGCACACAGGGGAAGAATTCACCCCTCCACTTT. Its protein product is CATSRGTQGKNSPLHF.

The J gene is TRBJ2-5, the V gene TRBV20-1; the D gene is possibly TRBD1 (6 bases). The CDR3 runs to 13 residues. CDR1 and CDR2 from the germline V gene are DFQATT and SNEGSKA (reference sequence). Trimming took 3 bases from V and 5 from J, leaving 13 bases between them. The DNA for the CDR3 is TGCAGTGCTAGCAAACAGGGAACGGAGACCCAGTACTTC. Its translation: CSASKQGTETQYF.

The chain combines TRBV6-1 with TRBJ2-7; the D call may be TRBD1 or TRBD2 (5 bases each). Germline V lookup: CDR1 MNHNS, CDR2 SASEGT. CDR3 length: 14 residues. Trimming left V 3 bases short and J 3 bases short, with 12 bases between. Here the CDR3 reads CASSDGTAHYEQYF. CDR3 bases: TGTGCCAGCAGTGATGGGACGGCCCACTACGAGCAGTACTTC.

This clonotype was recorded a few times. The chain employs TRBV6-2 or TRBV6-3 and TRBJ2-7; 8 nucleotides align to TRBD2. Germline trimming cut 10 bases from V and 2 bases from J; bases unmatched to any gene: 13. The germline V gene encodes CDR1 MNHEY and CDR2 SVGEGT. The CDR3 covers 15 residues. The CDR3 protein is CATNSGVGNPYEQYF. The CDR3 bases are TGTGCCACCAATAGCGGGGTTGGGAACCCCTACGAGCAGTACTTC.

The genes are TRBV6-1 and TRBJ2-4; D perhaps matches TRBD1 (6 bases). The CDR3 loop spans 17 amino acids. Germline values: CDR1 MNHNS, CDR2 SASEGT. Trimming took 6 bases from V and 0 from J, leaving 18 bases between them. As DNA, the CDR3 is TGTGCCAGCAGCCCCAACCAGGGGTGGGGAGCCAAAAACATTCAGTACTTC. Protein: CASSPNQGWGAKNIQYF.

The gene calls are TRBV15 and TRBJ2-7; weak D call: TRBD2 (6 bases). The CDR3 totals 17 residues. V was clipped by 3 bases and J by 0 bases, with 18 bases between them. Germline V gene data show CDR1 as LNHNV and CDR2 as YYDKDF (reference sequence). Here the CDR3 DNA reads TGTGCCACCAGCAGCGGGACTCTGGGATCCTTCTCCTACGAGCAGTACTTC. Its translation is CATSSGTLGSFSYEQYF.

This clonotype appeared a few times. J is TRBJ1-3 and V is TRBV9; D may be TRBD1 (5 bases). The V and J ends lost 0 bases and 2 bases respectively, with 12 bases between them. The germline gives CDR1 SGDLS, CDR2 YYNGEE. The CDR3 is 16 residues long. CDR3 residues: CASSVGLGDAGNTIYF. CDR3 bases: TGTGCCAGCAGCGTAGGATTAGGGGATGCTGGAAACACCATATATTTT.

This clonotype has a count of ten or more. This sequence joins TRBV5-1 and TRBJ2-3; D gene ambiguous. The CDR3 is 14 residues long. Trimming took 4 bases from V and 0 from J, leaving 9 bases between them. The germline V gene encodes CDR1 SGHRS and CDR2 YFSETQ. The CDR3 spells CASSLPTSTDTQYF. The CDR3, as DNA: TGCGCCAGCAGCCTCCCGACTAGCACAGATACGCAGTATTTT.

This chain links TRBV18 with TRBJ2-2, with 8 nucleotides matching TRBD1. Trimming took 0 bases from V and 5 from J; bases not matched to a gene: 5. The CDR3 loop spans 16 amino acids. The V gene's germline CDR1 is KGHSH and CDR2 LQKENI. CDR3 residues: CASSPPRTGRTGELFF. The CDR3 DNA reads TGTGCCAGCTCACCACCGAGGACAGGGAGGACCGGGGAGCTGTTTTTT.

The rearrangement joins TRBV19 to TRBJ2-1; 12 nucleotides agree with TRBD2. This CDR3 comprises 17 residues. The germline V gene has CDR1 LNHDA and CDR2 SQIVND (reference sequence). V dropped 1 base and J dropped 2; count of bases not matched to a gene: 3. The CDR3 DNA reads as TGTGCCAGTAGTATAGGTGGACTAGCGGGGCCCTACAATGAGCAGTTCTTC. Translating it yields CASSIGGLAGPYNEQFF.

A few counts support this clonotype. The chain is built from TRBV12-3 or TRBV12-4 and TRBJ2-1; TRBD1 might be the D (5 bases). V shed 8 bases and J shed 3 bases, with 17 bases lying between them. The CDR3 contains 15 residues. CDR3 amino acids: CASSGKGPLYNEQFF. The CDR3 DNA reads TGTGCCAGCTCAGGAAAGGGGCCCCTCTACAATGAGCAGTTCTTC.

This chain connects TRBV28 to TRBJ1-2, with D perhaps TRBD1 (6 bases). The CDR3 loop spans 15 amino acids. In germline, CDR1 is MDHEN, CDR2 SYDVKM. V was cut by 5 bases and J by 0 bases, with 13 bases left in between. Written as DNA, the CDR3 is TGTGCCAGCAGTCCCCAGGACAGCCCTAACTATGGCTACACCTTC. Its protein product is CASSPQDSPNYGYTF.

This clonotype occurred many times. CDR3 amino acids: CASSYLYGSSYNEQFF. CDR3 coding DNA: TGTGCCAGCAGCTACCTCTACGGGAGCTCCTACAATGAGCAGTTCTTC. The chain employs TRBV11-2 and TRBJ2-1; possibly TRBD2 for D (6 bases). Germline values: CDR1 SGHAT, CDR2 FQNNGV. The CDR3 runs 16 residues. Deletions cut 4 bases from V and 0 bases from J, with 13 bases between.

This clonotype was counted many times. V and J are TRBV12-3 or TRBV12-4 and TRBJ2-3; TRBD2 matches 8 bases. J was trimmed by 7 bases and V by 5 bases; bases with no gene match: 14. This CDR3 spans 16 amino acids. CDR3: CASSPLSAGGFHTQYF. The CDR3 nucleotides are TGTGCCAGCAGTCCCCTCAGCGCGGGAGGATTTCATACGCAGTATTTT.

The gene calls are TRBV5-1 and TRBJ2-3, with D possibly matching TRBD2 (6 bases). Between the trimmed V and J ends, which lost 0 bases and 5 bases, there was a span of 13 bases. Germline values: CDR1 SGHRS, CDR2 YFSETQ. This CDR3 contains 15 residues. The CDR3 sequence: CASSLESGRKDTQYF. CDR3 DNA: TGCGCCAGCAGCTTGGAGTCAGGGAGGAAAGATACGCAGTATTTT.

The chain links TRBV6-1 to TRBJ2-6; tentatively, D is TRBD2 (6 bases). V dropped 5 bases and J dropped 1 base, with 27 bases sitting between them. Per germline, CDR1 MNHNS and CDR2 SASEGT. The CDR3 length is 21 residues. The CDR3 sequence is CASSKPHTGTGVTSGANVLTF. The DNA for the CDR3 is TGTGCCAGCAGTAAGCCCCACACGGGGACTGGGGTGACGTCTGGGGCCAACGTCCTGACTTTC.

This chain's CDR3 is CATSRDPGTGGNTIYF. In DNA form, the CDR3 reads TGTGCCACCAGCAGAGACCCCGGGACGGGGGGAAACACCATATATTTT. This rearrangement joins TRBV15 to TRBJ1-3; maybe TRBD1 (5 bases). V lost 0 bases and J 4 bases, leaving 13 bases between the germline ends. In germline, CDR1 is LNHNV, CDR2 YYDKDF (reference sequence). The length of the CDR3 is 16 residues.

This clonotype has only a few counts. The chain joins TRBV12-3 or TRBV12-4 to TRBJ1-2; 9 positions agree with TRBD1. V gave up 5 bases and J gave up 4 bases; unmatched junction bases: 8. This CDR3 has 15 amino acids. CDR3: CASSPYGTGSYGYTF. Written as DNA, the CDR3 is TGTGCCAGCAGTCCTTACGGGACAGGGTCCTATGGCTACACCTTC.

The sample holds many counts of this clonotype. The chain uses TRBV7-9 and TRBJ2-3; perhaps D is TRBD1 or TRBD2 (5 bases each). The CDR3 consists of 15 residues. The V and J ends lost 0 bases and 3 bases respectively, with 10 bases between them. Germline V gene data show CDR1 as SEHNR and CDR2 as FQNEAQ (reference sequence). CDR3 DNA: TGTGCCAGCAGCTTAGCCGGGACGACAACAGATACGCAGTATTTT. Translation: CASSLAGTTTDTQYF.

This clonotype has only a few counts. The genes are TRBV12-3 or TRBV12-4 and TRBJ1-5, with a possible D match to TRBD1 (6 bases). V lost 3 bases to trimming and J lost 5 bases, with 11 bases between them. There are 14 residues in the CDR3. CDR3 DNA: TGTGCCAGCAGTTTCTGGGGGCCGGATCAGCCCCAGCATTTT. Translated: CASSFWGPDQPQHF.